This is a list of T cell receptor beta chains from one sample in a study of neurological immune-mediated disorders. TCRdb recomputed calls from the 5' RACE reads with MiXCR, one row per CDR3 protein. The sample yields around 33,000 distinct CDR3 sequences, under 25% seen once. Sequencing used CD4+ T cells from blood. The receptors stem from a middle-aged man with HTLV-1-associated myelopathy (HAM/TSP). Each CDR3 is given with its conserved first and last residue. The D gene is left open where the match is weak. For some rows the clone size is stated as once, few or many, or as a class when expanded; others skip it.

large	TRBD1	TRBV29-1	TRBJ1-2	TGCAGCGCCGCGGGGGACAGAACTGGCTACACCTTC	CSAAGDRTGYTF
.	.	TRBV20-1	TRBJ2-3	TGCAGTGCTCGGACTACAGATACGCAGTATTTT	CSARTTDTQYF
many	TRBD1	TRBV12-3/TRBV12-4	TRBJ1-5	TGTGCCAGCAGTGGGGGGACAGGGGTACAGCCCCAGCATTTT	CASSGGTGVQPQHF
many	.	TRBV3-1	TRBJ1-6	TGTGCCAGCAGCCAAGGGGAGTCCTATAATTCACCCCTCCACTTT	CASSQGESYNSPLHF
many	.	TRBV11-1	TRBJ1-1	TGTGCCAGCAGCTTAGGTACGGGAAGGAACACTGAAGCTTTCTTT	CASSLGTGRNTEAFF
few	.	TRBV7-3	TRBJ2-2	TGTGCCAGCAGCCAATTCCCATCCCAGTCCTCCGGGGAGCTGTTTTTT	CASSQFPSQSSGELFF
many	TRBD2	TRBV6-6	TRBJ2-2	TGTGCCAGCAGTACCGGGGGGAGCGGGAGGGCCGAGCTGTTTTTT	CASSTGGSGRAELFF
.	.	TRBV20-1	TRBJ2-2	TGCAGTGCGCCCGGGACAACCCCCTCCGGGGAGCTGTTTTTT	CSAPGTTPSGELFF
many	.	TRBV12-3/TRBV12-4	TRBJ2-7	TGTGCCAGCAGTTTTGGACAGCGCTACGAGCAGTACTTC	CASSFGQRYEQYF
many	.	TRBV6-2/TRBV6-3	TRBJ2-3	TGTGCCAGCAGTTACGCAAGGACCACAGATACGCAGTATTTT	CASSYARTTDTQYF
few	.	TRBV10-3	TRBJ2-7	TGTGCCATCAGGCGCACGGGTCCTACCTACGAGCAGTACTTC	CAIRRTGPTYEQYF